Listed here is a single T cell receptor beta chain. Germline V lookup: CDR1 MDHEN, CDR2 SYDVKM. This CDR3 contains 11 residues. V was pared by 10 bases and J by 9 bases, with 16 bases between. The sample originates from a study of blood T cell repertoires in COVID-19. Study background: Sites in the United States, Italy and Spain provided acute and convalescent COVID-19 samples. T cells, B-cell-depleted T cells, or PBMCs supplied cDNA or gDNA.

Per the original methods: Amplification with reference gene primers provided the estimates of nucleated cell counts. The protocol was immunoSEQ multiplex PCR, while the TCRdb copy is restricted to in-frame clones and leaves out a portion. V and J calls plus clone size are reproduced from that table; the DNA served to infer D and trimming. The sample consists of 75,000 to 80,000 clones, roughly nine tenths of them appearing once. The source is a human donor in a cohort sampled during active COVID-19. J is TRBJ2-7 and V is TRBV28; D not certain. Sequencing was done on a sample of peripheral blood. CDR3 amino acids: CATSLRIGQYF. As DNA, the CDR3 is TGTGCCACCTCCCTGAGGATCGGGCAGTACTTC. Full variable domain (rest looked up from reference TRBV28 and TRBJ2-7): DVKVTQSSRYLVKRTGEKVFLECVQDMDHENMFWYRQDPGLGLRLIYFSYDVKMKEKGDIPEGYSVSREKKERFSLILESASTNQTSMYLCATSLRIGQYFGPGTRLTVT.